This T cell receptor beta chain was observed in a study of OX40 agonist ivuxolimab in advanced cancers. Looking at the study overall: Clinicians treated patients with ivuxolimab, an agonistic anti-OX40 (CD134) antibody. Patients received intravenous ivuxolimab every 2 weeks at 0.01 to 10 mg/kg. Dose-escalation patients were diagnosed with hepatocellular carcinoma, melanoma, renal cell cancer or head and neck cancer.

Using immunoSEQ multiplex PCR, the repertoire was profiled, and TCRdb retains in-frame clones only, with some absent. This sample carries 95,000 to 150,000 clones, just over 90% of them seen once, and the ten largest clones take 0.15% to 0.16%. Trimming removed 8 bases at V and 6 bases at J, with 17 bases between. The CDR3 loop spans 14 amino acids. The germline V gene has CDR1 MNHEY and CDR2 SMNVEV (reference sequence). Sequences were derived from CD4+ or CD8+ T cells sorted from blood, sampled in a trial of the OX40 agonist ivuxolimab. This clonotype was sampled from an adult with an advanced solid tumor such as melanoma, head and neck, liver or kidney cancer. The chain uses TRBV27 and TRBJ2-4; no firm D call. The CDR3 here is CASSLSGSGNIQYF. The DNA of the CDR3 is TGTGCCAGCTCATTATCCGGATCGGGAAACATTCAGTACTTC.